Presented here are 2 T cell receptor beta chains from one specimen sequenced in a study of molecular identifiers for immune sequencing clone quantification. TCRdb recomputed calls from the PCR reads with MiXCR, one row per CDR3 protein. Of about 500,000 distinct CDR3 sequences in the sample, approximately 25% were seen once. The specimen sequenced was naive CD8+ T cells from blood, with Jurkat cell RNA spiked in. The subset was: FACS-sorted CD8+CD4-CCR7+CD45RA+ naive T cells. Receptors were obtained from a human donor in good health. Some libraries in this study had Jurkat cell RNA spiked in.

This clonotype was recorded a few times. This chain connects TRBV29-1 to TRBJ1-1; no clear D. With 4 bases removed from V and 6 bases from J, the gap between germline ends came to 12 bases. Germline assignment: CDR1 SQVTM and CDR2 ANQGSEA. CDR3 length: 12 amino acids. The CDR3 coding sequence is TGCAGCGTTGGGGCAGGCACCCCTGAAGCTTTCTTT. Amino acids: CSVGAGTPEAFF.

V usage is TRBV28 and J usage is TRBJ2-2, with TRBD2 identical over 11 bases. This CDR3 has 16 amino acids. Germline lookup yields CDR1 MDHEN and CDR2 SYDVKM. Trimming at V came to 7 bases and at J to 5 bases, leaving 9 bases not matched to a gene. CDR3 in amino acids: CASKLAGGGKTGELFF. The CDR3 DNA is TGTGCCAGCAAGCTAGCGGGAGGTGGGAAAACCGGGGAGCTGTTTTTT.